The 32 T cell receptor beta chains below were found in one sample sequenced in a study of control samples from healthy donors and cancer patients. Generated by immunoSEQ multiplex PCR, the TCRdb table keeps only in-frame clones and is missing some. The sample has about 180,000 clones; approximately 92% are singletons. The specimen was blood. All receptors come from a woman aged 40 to 50 in good health.

The chain recombines TRBV7-9 with TRBJ2-7, with D unclear. Per the germline V gene, CDR1 is SEHNR and CDR2 is FQNEAQ (reference sequence). Trimming removed 1 base at V and 5 bases at J, with 3 bases between. The CDR3 is 11 amino acids. The CDR3 reads CASSLVDEQYF. CDR3 sequence (DNA): TGTGCCAGCAGCTTAGTGGACGAGCAGTACTTC. The full variable domain, rest sourced from reference TRBV7-9 and TRBJ2-7, is DTGVSQNPRHKITKRGQNVTFRCDPISEHNRLYWYRQTLGQGPEFLTYFQNEAQLEKSRLLSDRFSAERPKGSFSTLEIQRTEQGDSAMYLCASSLVDEQYFGPGTRLTVT.

The V and J genes are TRBV5-1 and TRBJ1-5, with unresolved D. The CDR3 runs 13 residues. V gave up 4 bases and J gave up 6 bases, with 11 bases separating them. Germline assignment: CDR1 SGHRS and CDR2 YFSETQ. In DNA form, the CDR3 reads TGCGCCAGCAGCCTGGAATGGGGTCAGCCCCAGCATTTT. This codes for CASSLEWGQPQHF.

The chain employs TRBV12-5 and TRBJ1-5; no definite D call. Trimming pared 4 bases from V and 3 bases from J, leaving 10 bases between. Germline V gene data show CDR1 as LGHNT and CDR2 as FRNRAP. CDR3 length equals 14 residues. CDR3 sequence (DNA): TGTGCTAGTGGTTCGATGGACCTCAATCAGCCCCAGCATTTT. It encodes CASGSMDLNQPQHF.

This chain joins TRBV7-8 and TRBJ2-7; 7 bases are shared with TRBD2. The CDR3 sequence is 16 residues long. Germline assignment: CDR1 SGHVS and CDR2 FQNEAQ. V shed 4 bases and J 4 bases; nucleotides not matched to a gene: 13. The chain's CDR3 is CASSSQSGVYLYEQYF. In nucleotides, the CDR3 is TGTGCCAGCAGCTCTCAAAGCGGGGTCTACCTATACGAGCAGTACTTC.

The chain recombines TRBV12-3 or TRBV12-4 with TRBJ1-1, with D uncertain. Trimming left V 7 bases short and J 5 bases short, with 8 bases between. The CDR3 is 11 residues long. CDR3 loop: CASTLLTEAFF. The CDR3 region has the DNA TGTGCCAGCACCCTACTAACTGAAGCTTTCTTT.

V is TRBV11-2 and J is TRBJ2-7, with TRBD2 identical over 12 bases. Germline loops: CDR1 SGHAT, CDR2 FQNNGV. This CDR3 has 17 residues. V lost 5 bases, J lost 2 bases, and 10 bases stayed unmatched. DNA of the CDR3: TGTGCCAGCAGCAGTCCGGGGCTAGCGGGGGGGCCCTACGAGCAGTACTTC. Its protein is CASSSPGLAGGPYEQYF.

This clone was counted between two and nine times. The chain combines TRBV27 with TRBJ2-7; a possible D gene is TRBD2 (5 bases). The CDR3 extends over 14 amino acids. The V end lost 6 bases, the J end lost 2 bases, and 14 bases lay between the germline ends. CDR1 and CDR2 (germline): MNHEY, SMNVEV (reference sequence). As DNA, the CDR3 is TGTGCCAGCAGACCAGGACCGGGGACCTACGAGCAGTACTTC. As protein: CASRPGPGTYEQYF.

This sequence joins TRBV6-5 and TRBJ2-5, with 8 nucleotides matching TRBD1. Germline V CDR1 and CDR2: MNHEY, SVGAGI. Trimming took 5 bases from V and 5 from J; bases not matched to a gene: 7. The CDR3 consists of 14 residues. The CDR3 region is CASSQDRVEETQYF. The DNA for the CDR3 is TGTGCCAGCAGTCAGGACAGGGTAGAGGAGACCCAGTACTTC.

This chain uses TRBV25-1 with TRBJ1-1; the D gene is possibly TRBD1 (5 bases). V was shortened by 1 base and J by 0 bases, with 9 bases between the two germline ends. This CDR3 spans 15 amino acids. CDR1 is MGHDK and CDR2 is SYGVNS in the germline V gene. The CDR3 region has the DNA TGTGCCAGCAGTGAATCGACAGTCATGAACACTGAAGCTTTCTTT. This encodes CASSESTVMNTEAFF. Together with reference TRBV25-1 and TRBJ1-1, the CDR3 gives the full variable domain: EADIYQTPRYLVIGTGKKITLECSQTMGHDKMYWYQQDPGMELHLIHYSYGVNSTEKGDLSSESTVSRIRTEHFPLTLESARPSHTSQYLCASSESTVMNTEAFFGQGTRLTVV.

V and J are TRBV2 and TRBJ1-1; D may be TRBD1 (6 bases). V was shortened by 11 bases and J by 2 bases, with 15 bases between the two germline ends. This CDR3 is 13 amino acids long. The germline CDR1 and CDR2 sequences are SNHLY and FYNNEI. The CDR3 region is CASRGGGNTEAFF. The CDR3 bases are TGTGCCTCCCGGGGAGGGGGTAACACTGAAGCTTTCTTT.

The chain is built from TRBV27 and TRBJ1-6; D is undetermined. CDR1 is MNHEY, CDR2 SMNVEV, per germline (reference sequence). The V and J ends lost 3 bases and 10 bases respectively, with 7 bases between them. The CDR3 is 12 residues long. The DNA of the CDR3 is TGTGCCAGCAGTTTCGGAACCTCACCCCTCCACTTT. This translates into CASSFGTSPLHF.

This clone was counted a few times. This specimen includes other DNA sequences encoding the same CDR3. The chain has TRBV9 and TRBJ1-1; 7 positions match TRBD1. Germline V CDR1 and CDR2: SGDLS, YYNGEE. The V segment lost 0 bases and the J segment 1 base; nucleotides outside the gene matches: 0. This CDR3 is built from 14 residues. CDR3 sequence reads: CASSVGQGNTEAFF. The DNA of the CDR3 is TGTGCCAGCAGCGTAGGACAGGGGAACACTGAAGCTTTCTTT.

This chain links TRBV19 with TRBJ1-4; TRBD1 agrees at 9 bases. CDR3 length: 17 residues. Germline assignment: CDR1 LNHDA and CDR2 SQIVND (reference sequence). The V and J ends lost 6 bases and 6 bases, in that order; junction bases with no gene match: 14. The CDR3 spells CASRPGTGFFSDEKLFF. CDR3 bases: TGTGCCAGTAGGCCCGGGACAGGGTTCTTCTCGGATGAAAAACTGTTTTTT.

The gene calls are TRBV2 and TRBJ1-1; D gene ambiguous. Germline V CDR1 and CDR2: SNHLY, FYNNEI. The CDR3 runs 11 residues. The V and J ends lost 6 bases and 5 bases respectively, with 7 bases between them. In nucleotides, the CDR3 is TGTGCCAGCAGCGTCGGGACTGAAGCTTTCTTT. Translation gives CASSVGTEAFF.

The genes are TRBV11-2 and TRBJ1-2; D is uncertain. The CDR3 has 13 residues. Germline lookup yields CDR1 SGHAT and CDR2 FQNNGV. The V gene lost 0 bases and the J gene lost 1 base, with 3 bases spanning the gap. The DNA for the CDR3 is TGTGCCAGCAGCTTAGAAGATAACTATGGCTACACCTTC. Protein sequence: CASSLEDNYGYTF.

This chain connects TRBV3-1 (or the pseudogene TRBV3-2) to TRBJ2-7, with D unclear. Trimming cost V 4 bases and J 3 bases, with 10 bases left between them. The CDR3 consists of 13 residues. Germline values: CDR1 LGHDT, CDR2 YNNKEL (reference sequence). The CDR3 sequence: CASSPGPGYEQYF. The CDR3 nucleotides are TGTGCCAGCAGCCCCGGCCCGGGCTACGAGCAGTACTTC.

The chain recombines TRBV10-3 with TRBJ2-6; no reliable D call. The CDR3 spans 16 residues. CDR1 and CDR2 from the germline V gene are ENHRY and SYGVKD. V was cut by 5 bases and J by 4 bases, with 15 bases left in between. CDR3 nucleotide sequence: TGTGCCATCAGTATGGCACACTCCGAGGGGGCCAACGTCCTGACTTTC. Residues: CAISMAHSEGANVLTF.

This chain uses TRBV19 with TRBJ1-2; 8 bases are a match to TRBD1. This CDR3 has 20 amino acids. Germline CDR1 reads LNHDA; CDR2 reads SQIVND (reference sequence). With 7 bases clipped from V and 3 bases from J, the junction kept 25 bases outside the gene matches. CDR3 in DNA: TGTGCCAGTACCGAAAAGCTCACATTAGGGACAGGTTACCCCGACTATGGCTACACCTTC. Translating it yields CASTEKLTLGTGYPDYGYTF.

The chain recombines TRBV28 with TRBJ1-4; tentatively, D is TRBD1 (5 bases). Trimming stripped 3 bases from V and 7 bases from J, with 12 bases between. Germline values: CDR1 MDHEN, CDR2 SYDVKM. The CDR3 has 14 residues. In DNA form, the CDR3 reads TGTGCCAGCAGTTTGGCAGGGCTTGGTGAAAAACTGTTTTTT. Translated: CASSLAGLGEKLFF.

The rearrangement uses TRBV18 and TRBJ2-7, with 9 nucleotides matching TRBD2. Germline trimming cut 3 bases from V and 6 bases from J; bases unmatched to any gene: 9. CDR3 length: 15 amino acids. CDR1 and CDR2 from the germline V gene are KGHSH and LQKENI. The CDR3 bases are TGTGCCAGCTCACCGGGTTCTAGCGGGACCTTCGAGCAGTACTTC. Translating gives CASSPGSSGTFEQYF.

Written as DNA, the CDR3 is TGTGCCAGCAGCCCGGGGGGGGGCTCGGGTTCACCCCTCCACTTT. Translation: CASSPGGGSGSPLHF. The genes are TRBV9 and TRBJ1-6, with TRBD1 as a possible D gene (6 bases). V lost 4 bases and J lost 9, with 17 bases in between. The CDR3 has 15 residues. The V gene's germline CDR1 is SGDLS and CDR2 YYNGEE.

The chain combines TRBV9 with TRBJ1-1; D possibly corresponds to TRBD1 (5 bases). The germline gives CDR1 SGDLS, CDR2 YYNGEE. This CDR3 spans 13 amino acids. V lost 3 bases, J lost 6 bases, and 12 bases lay in between. CDR3 DNA sequence: TGTGCCAGCAGCGCGGGGGGAATTTCTGAAGCTTTCTTT. Its translation is CASSAGGISEAFF.

This chain connects TRBV14 to TRBJ1-3; D gene unclear. CDR1 is SGHDN and CDR2 is FVKESK in the germline V gene. CDR3 size: 13 residues. V was pared by 1 base and J by 2 bases, with 3 bases between. CDR3 nucleotides: TGTGCCAGCAGCCAAGGTCCTGGAAACACCATATATTTT. This gives the protein CASSQGPGNTIYF.

The V gene is TRBV7-9, the J gene TRBJ2-7; no reliable D call. Trimming took 2 bases from V and 2 from J, leaving 10 bases between them. This CDR3 has 14 amino acids. Germline V gives CDR1 SEHNR, CDR2 FQNEAQ (reference sequence). CDR3: CASSLRSETYEQYF. The CDR3 DNA is TGTGCCAGCAGCTTACGCTCGGAAACCTACGAGCAGTACTTC.

The CDR3 spells CASTNNQPQHF. CDR3 sequence (DNA): TGTGCCAGCACCAACAATCAGCCCCAGCATTTT. The rearrangement uses TRBV12-3 or TRBV12-4 and TRBJ1-5; D unclear. Trimming took 7 bases from V and 3 from J, leaving 4 bases between them. This CDR3 region has 11 residues.

The chain carries TRBV20-1 and TRBJ2-1; D may be TRBD1 or TRBD2 (5 bases each). The CDR3 length is 16 residues. Germline values: CDR1 DFQATT, CDR2 SNEGSKA (reference sequence). V was pared by 3 bases and J by 5 bases, with 20 bases between. The CDR3 is CSASDDVWDHHNEQFF. CDR3 coding DNA: TGCAGTGCTAGTGATGACGTGTGGGACCACCACAATGAGCAGTTCTTC.

The rearrangement joins TRBV12-3 or TRBV12-4 to TRBJ1-1, with TRBD1 matching 8 bases. The CDR3 has 13 residues. V dropped 5 bases and J dropped 1; count of bases not matched to a gene: 0. CDR3 sequence reads: CASSTGGNTEAFF. The CDR3 DNA follows: TGTGCCAGCAGTACAGGGGGGAACACTGAAGCTTTCTTT.

The J gene is TRBJ2-5, the V gene TRBV18, with D perhaps TRBD2 (6 bases). CDR1 and CDR2 from the germline V gene are KGHSH and LQKENI. The CDR3 runs to 15 residues. The V end was cut by 2 bases, the J end by 1 base, with 11 bases between. CDR3 bases: TGTGCCAGCTCACCAACCGGGGGTATCCAAGAGACCCAGTACTTC. Encoded protein: CASSPTGGIQETQYF.

J is TRBJ1-2 and V is TRBV20-1; no reliable D call. Trimming took 3 bases from V and 6 from J, leaving 23 bases between them. The CDR3 totals 16 residues. The germline gives CDR1 DFQATT, CDR2 SNEGSKA (reference sequence). The CDR3 sequence: CSASQLGLGWENGYTF. The DNA of the CDR3 is TGCAGTGCTAGTCAACTCGGCCTAGGGTGGGAAAATGGCTACACCTTC.

In nucleotides, the CDR3 is TGCGCCTCCAGCAGCCTGGGACAGGGGATGACTGAAGCTTTCTTT. Encoded protein: CASSSLGQGMTEAFF. The gene calls are TRBV5-1 and TRBJ1-1; 10 nucleotides match TRBD1. This CDR3 region has 15 residues. From germline, CDR1 is SGHRS and CDR2 YFSETQ. V lost 10 bases and J lost 5; bases outside the gene matches: 14. The entire variable domain, with the rest obtained from reference TRBV5-1 and TRBJ1-1, is as follows: KAGVTQTPRYLIKTRGQQVTLSCSPISGHRSVSWYQQTPGQGLQFLFEYFSETQRNKGNFPGRFSGRQFSNSRSEMNVSTLELGDSALYLCASSSLGQGMTEAFFGQGTRLTVV.

J is TRBJ2-3 and V is TRBV6-5, with D unclear. Trimming left V 0 bases short and J 2 bases short, with 9 bases between. This CDR3 spans 15 amino acids. CDR1 MNHEY and CDR2 SVGAGI come from the germline V gene. This CDR3 reads CASSYSRPTTDTQYF. The CDR3 DNA reads TGTGCCAGCAGTTACTCCAGACCTACCACAGATACGCAGTATTTT.

This chain uses TRBV4-1 with TRBJ1-1; the match to TRBD1 covers 7 bases. V dropped 2 bases and J dropped 4; count of bases not matched to a gene: 7. The CDR3 covers 15 residues. Germline V gives CDR1 MGHRA, CDR2 YSYEKL. Here the CDR3 reads CASSQTDRDFTEAFF. CDR3 sequence (DNA): TGCGCCAGCAGCCAAACAGACAGGGACTTCACTGAAGCTTTCTTT.